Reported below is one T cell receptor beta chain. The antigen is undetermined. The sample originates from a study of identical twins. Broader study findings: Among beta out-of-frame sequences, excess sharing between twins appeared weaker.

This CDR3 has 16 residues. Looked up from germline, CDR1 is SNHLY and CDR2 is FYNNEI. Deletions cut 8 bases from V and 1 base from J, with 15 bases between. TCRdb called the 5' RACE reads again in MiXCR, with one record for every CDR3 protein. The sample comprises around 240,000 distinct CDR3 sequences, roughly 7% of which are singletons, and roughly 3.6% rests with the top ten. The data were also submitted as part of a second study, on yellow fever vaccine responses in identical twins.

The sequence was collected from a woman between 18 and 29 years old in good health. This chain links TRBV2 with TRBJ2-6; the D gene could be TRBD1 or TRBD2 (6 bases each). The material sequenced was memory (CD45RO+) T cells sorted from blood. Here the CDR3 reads CASQTPGASGANVLTF. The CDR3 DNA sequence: TGTGCCAGCCAAACCCCGGGGGCATCTGGGGCCAACGTCCTGACTTTC.